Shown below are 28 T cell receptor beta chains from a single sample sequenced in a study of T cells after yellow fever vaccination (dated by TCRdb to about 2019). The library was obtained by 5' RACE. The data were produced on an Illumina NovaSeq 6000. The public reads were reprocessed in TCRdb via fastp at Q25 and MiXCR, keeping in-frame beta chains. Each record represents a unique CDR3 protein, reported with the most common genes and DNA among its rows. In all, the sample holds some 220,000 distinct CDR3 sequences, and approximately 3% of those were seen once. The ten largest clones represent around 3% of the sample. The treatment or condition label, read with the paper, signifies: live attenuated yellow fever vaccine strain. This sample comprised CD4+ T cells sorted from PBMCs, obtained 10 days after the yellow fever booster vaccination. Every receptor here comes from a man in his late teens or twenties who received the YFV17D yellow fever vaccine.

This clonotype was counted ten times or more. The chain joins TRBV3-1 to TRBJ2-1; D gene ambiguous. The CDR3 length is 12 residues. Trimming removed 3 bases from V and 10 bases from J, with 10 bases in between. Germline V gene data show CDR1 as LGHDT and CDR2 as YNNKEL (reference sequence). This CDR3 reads CASSQLPREQFF. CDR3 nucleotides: TGTGCCAGCAGCCAGCTCCCCCGGGAGCAGTTCTTC.

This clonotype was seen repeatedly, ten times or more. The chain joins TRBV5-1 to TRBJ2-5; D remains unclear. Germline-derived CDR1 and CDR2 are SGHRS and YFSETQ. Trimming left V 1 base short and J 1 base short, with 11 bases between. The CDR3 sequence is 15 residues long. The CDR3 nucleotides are TGCGCCAGCAGCTTGTTGACATCCGGCCAAGAGACCCAGTACTTC. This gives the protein CASSLLTSGQETQYF.

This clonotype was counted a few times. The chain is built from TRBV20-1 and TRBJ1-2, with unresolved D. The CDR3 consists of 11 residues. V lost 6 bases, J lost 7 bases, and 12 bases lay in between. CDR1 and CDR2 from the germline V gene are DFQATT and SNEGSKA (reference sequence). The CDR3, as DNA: TGCAGTGCCCACCCAGTGGCTGGCTACACCTTC. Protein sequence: CSAHPVAGYTF.

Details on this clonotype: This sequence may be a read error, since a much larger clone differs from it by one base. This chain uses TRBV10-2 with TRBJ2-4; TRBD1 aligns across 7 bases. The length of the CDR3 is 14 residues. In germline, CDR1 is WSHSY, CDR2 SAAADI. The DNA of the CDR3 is TGCGCCAGCAGTGAACAGGGGTCCAAAACCATTCAGTACTTC. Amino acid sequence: CASSEQGSKTIQYF.

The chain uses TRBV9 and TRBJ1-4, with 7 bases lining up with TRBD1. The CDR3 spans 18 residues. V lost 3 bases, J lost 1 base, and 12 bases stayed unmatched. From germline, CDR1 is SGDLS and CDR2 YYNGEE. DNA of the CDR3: TGTGCCAGCAGCGCCTCAGGGGGTTTAAGAAAAACTAATGAAAAACTGTTTTTT. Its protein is CASSASGGLRKTNEKLFF.

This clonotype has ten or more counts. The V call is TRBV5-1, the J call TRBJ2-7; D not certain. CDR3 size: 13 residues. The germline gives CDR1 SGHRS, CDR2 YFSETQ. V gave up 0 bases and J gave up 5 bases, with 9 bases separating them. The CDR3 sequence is CASSLVSAHEQYF. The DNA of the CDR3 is TGCGCCAGCAGCTTGGTTTCGGCCCACGAGCAGTACTTC.

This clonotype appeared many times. CDR3 nucleotides: TGTGCCAGCAGCTTTACAGGGAAGCAAGAGACCCAGTACTTC. Translated: CASSFTGKQETQYF. The V call is TRBV5-4, the J call TRBJ2-5; D is perhaps TRBD1 (6 bases). Germline V gene sequence: CDR1 SGHNT, CDR2 YYREEE (reference sequence). The CDR3 has 14 amino acids. Between the trimmed V and J ends, which lost 2 bases and 2 bases, there was a span of 10 bases. Complete variable domain (other parts from reference TRBV5-4 and TRBJ2-5): ETGVTQSPTHLIKTRGQQVTLRCSSQSGHNTVSWYQQALGQGPQFIFQYYREEENGRGNFPPRFSGLQFPNYSSELNVNALELDDSALYLCASSFTGKQETQYFGPGTRLLVL.

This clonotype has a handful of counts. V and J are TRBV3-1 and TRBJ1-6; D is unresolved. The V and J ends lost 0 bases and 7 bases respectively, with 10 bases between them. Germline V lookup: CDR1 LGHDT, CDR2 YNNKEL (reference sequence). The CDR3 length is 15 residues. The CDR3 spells CASSQEGIGNSPLHF. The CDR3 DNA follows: TGTGCCAGCAGCCAAGAAGGGATCGGGAATTCACCCCTCCACTTT.

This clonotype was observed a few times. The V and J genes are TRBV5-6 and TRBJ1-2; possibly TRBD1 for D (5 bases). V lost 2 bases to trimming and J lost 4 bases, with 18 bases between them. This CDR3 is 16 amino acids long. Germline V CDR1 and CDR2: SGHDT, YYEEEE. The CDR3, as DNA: TGTGCCAGCAGCTTTGTGTCAAGGGGCGCAAGCTATGGCTACACCTTC. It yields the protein CASSFVSRGASYGYTF.

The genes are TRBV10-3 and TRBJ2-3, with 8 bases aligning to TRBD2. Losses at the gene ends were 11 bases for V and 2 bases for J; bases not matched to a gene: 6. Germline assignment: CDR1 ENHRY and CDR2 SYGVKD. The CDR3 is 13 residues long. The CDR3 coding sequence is TGTGCCCTCGCGGGGGGAACCACAGATACGCAGTATTTT. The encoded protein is CALAGGTTDTQYF.

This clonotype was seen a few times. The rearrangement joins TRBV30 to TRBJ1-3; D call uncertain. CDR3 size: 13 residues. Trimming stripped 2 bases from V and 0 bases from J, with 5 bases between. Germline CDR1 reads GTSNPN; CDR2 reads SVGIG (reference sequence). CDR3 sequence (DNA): TGTGCCTGGAGTCGGAACTCTGGAAACACCATATATTTT. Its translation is CAWSRNSGNTIYF.

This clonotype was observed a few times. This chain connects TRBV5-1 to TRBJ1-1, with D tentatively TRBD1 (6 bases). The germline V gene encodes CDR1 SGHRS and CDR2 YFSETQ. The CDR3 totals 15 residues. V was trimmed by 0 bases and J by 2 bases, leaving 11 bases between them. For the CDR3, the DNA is TGCGCCAGCAGCTTGGTTCCGGGGGCTAACACTGAAGCTTTCTTT. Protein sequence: CASSLVPGANTEAFF.

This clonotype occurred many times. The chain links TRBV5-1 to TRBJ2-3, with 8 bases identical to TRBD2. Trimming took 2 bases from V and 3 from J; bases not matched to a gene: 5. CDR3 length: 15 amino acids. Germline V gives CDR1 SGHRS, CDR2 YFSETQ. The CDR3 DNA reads TGCGCCAGCAGCTTTAAAACGGGAGGGACAGATACGCAGTATTTT. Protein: CASSFKTGGTDTQYF.

The CDR3 is CASSARPRGIGEAFF. Here the CDR3 DNA reads TGTGCCAGCAGCGCCCGACCCCGGGGTATCGGTGAAGCTTTCTTT. The chain recombines TRBV2 with TRBJ1-1; D unclear. V lost 6 bases and J 7 bases, leaving 21 bases between the germline ends. Germline values: CDR1 SNHLY, CDR2 FYNNEI. This CDR3 is 15 amino acids long.

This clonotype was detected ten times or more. Here the CDR3 DNA reads TGCGCCAGCAGCCGAACCGGGACAATCGATCAGCCCCAGCATTTT. Its protein product is CASSRTGTIDQPQHF. This chain uses TRBV4-1 with TRBJ1-5, with TRBD1 as a possible D gene (6 bases). The germline V gene has CDR1 MGHRA and CDR2 YSYEKL. The V gene lost 4 bases and the J gene lost 5 bases, with 15 bases spanning the gap. The CDR3 totals 15 residues.

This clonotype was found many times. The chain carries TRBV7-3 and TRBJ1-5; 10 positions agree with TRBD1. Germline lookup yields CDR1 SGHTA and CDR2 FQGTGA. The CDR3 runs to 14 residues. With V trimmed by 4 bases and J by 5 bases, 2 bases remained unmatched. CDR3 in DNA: TGTGCCAGCAGCTCCGGACAGGGGGATCAGCCCCAGCATTTT. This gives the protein CASSSGQGDQPQHF.

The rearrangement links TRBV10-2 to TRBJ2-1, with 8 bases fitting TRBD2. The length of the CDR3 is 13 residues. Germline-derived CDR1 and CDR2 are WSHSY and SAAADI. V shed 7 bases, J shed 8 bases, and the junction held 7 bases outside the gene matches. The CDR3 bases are TGCGCCAGCACCGGGGGGGCGGGGGATGAGCAGTTCTTC. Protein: CASTGGAGDEQFF.

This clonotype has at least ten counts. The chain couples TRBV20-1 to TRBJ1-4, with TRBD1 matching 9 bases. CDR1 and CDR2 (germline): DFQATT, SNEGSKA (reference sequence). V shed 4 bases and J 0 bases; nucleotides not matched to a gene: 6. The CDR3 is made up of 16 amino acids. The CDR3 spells CSAKPGTGPTNEKLFF. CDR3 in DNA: TGCAGTGCTAAACCCGGGACAGGGCCAACTAATGAAAAACTGTTTTTT.

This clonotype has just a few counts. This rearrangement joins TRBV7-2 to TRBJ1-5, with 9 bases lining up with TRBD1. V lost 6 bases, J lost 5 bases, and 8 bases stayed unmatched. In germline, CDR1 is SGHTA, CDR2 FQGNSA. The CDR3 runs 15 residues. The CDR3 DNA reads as TGTGCCAGCAGTGGGGGACAGGGCAATTATCAGCCCCAGCATTTT. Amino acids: CASSGGQGNYQPQHF.

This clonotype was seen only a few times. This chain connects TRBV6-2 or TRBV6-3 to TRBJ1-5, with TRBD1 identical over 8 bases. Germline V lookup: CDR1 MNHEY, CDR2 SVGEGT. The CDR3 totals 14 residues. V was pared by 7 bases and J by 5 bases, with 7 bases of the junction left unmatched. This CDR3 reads CASTWAGGDQPQHF. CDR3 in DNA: TGTGCCAGCACCTGGGCAGGGGGCGATCAGCCCCAGCATTTT.

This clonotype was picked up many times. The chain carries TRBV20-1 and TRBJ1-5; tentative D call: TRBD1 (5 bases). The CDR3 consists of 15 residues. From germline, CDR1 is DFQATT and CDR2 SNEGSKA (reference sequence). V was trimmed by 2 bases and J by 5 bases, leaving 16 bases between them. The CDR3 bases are TGCAGTGCTAGACCTCCGGGACGGGTTGATCAGCCCCAGCATTTT. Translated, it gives CSARPPGRVDQPQHF.

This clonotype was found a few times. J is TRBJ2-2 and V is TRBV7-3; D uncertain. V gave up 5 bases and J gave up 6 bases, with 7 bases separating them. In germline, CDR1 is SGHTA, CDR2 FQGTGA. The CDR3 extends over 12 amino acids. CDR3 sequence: CASSTQAGELFF. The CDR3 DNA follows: TGTGCCAGCAGCACCCAGGCCGGGGAGCTGTTTTTT.

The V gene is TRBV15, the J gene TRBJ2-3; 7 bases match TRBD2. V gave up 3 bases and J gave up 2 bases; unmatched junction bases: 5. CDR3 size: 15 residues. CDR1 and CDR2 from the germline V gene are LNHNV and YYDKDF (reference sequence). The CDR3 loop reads CATSSSAGLTDTQYF. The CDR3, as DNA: TGTGCCACCAGCAGCTCAGCGGGGCTCACAGATACGCAGTATTTT.

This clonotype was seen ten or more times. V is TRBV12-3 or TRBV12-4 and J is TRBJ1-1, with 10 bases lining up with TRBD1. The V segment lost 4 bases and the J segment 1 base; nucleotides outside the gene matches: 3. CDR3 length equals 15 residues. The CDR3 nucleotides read TGTGCCAGCAGTTCCCGGGACAGGGGGAACACTGAAGCTTTCTTT. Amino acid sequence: CASSSRDRGNTEAFF.

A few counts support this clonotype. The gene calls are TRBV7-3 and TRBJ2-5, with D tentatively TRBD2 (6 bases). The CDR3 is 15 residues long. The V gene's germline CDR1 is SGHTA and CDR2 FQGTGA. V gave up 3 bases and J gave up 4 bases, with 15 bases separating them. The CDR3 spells CASSFNGGPVETQYF. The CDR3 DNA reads TGTGCCAGCAGCTTTAACGGGGGTCCCGTAGAGACCCAGTACTTC.

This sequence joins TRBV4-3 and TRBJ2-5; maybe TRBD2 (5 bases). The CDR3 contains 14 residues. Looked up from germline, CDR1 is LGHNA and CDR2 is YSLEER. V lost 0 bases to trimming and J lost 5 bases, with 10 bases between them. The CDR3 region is CASSQEPTTETQYF. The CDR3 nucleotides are TGCGCCAGCAGCCAAGAACCGACTACGGAGACCCAGTACTTC.

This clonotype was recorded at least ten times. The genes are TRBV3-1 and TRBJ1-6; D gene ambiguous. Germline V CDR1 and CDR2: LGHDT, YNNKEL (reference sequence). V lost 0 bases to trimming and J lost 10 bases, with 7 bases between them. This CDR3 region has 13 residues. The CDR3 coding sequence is TGTGCCAGCAGCCAAGATGTGGGGTCACCCCTCCACTTT. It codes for CASSQDVGSPLHF.

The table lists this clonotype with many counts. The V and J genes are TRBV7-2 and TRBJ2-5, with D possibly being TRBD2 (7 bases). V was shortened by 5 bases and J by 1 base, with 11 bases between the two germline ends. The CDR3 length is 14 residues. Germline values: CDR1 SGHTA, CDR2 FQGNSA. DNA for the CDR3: TGTGCCAGCAGCGCCGCGGGGGCCCAAGAGACCCAGTACTTC. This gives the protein CASSAAGAQETQYF.